Below, one TCR beta chain is given with its context. Its antigen is still unknown. The data are from a study of cytomegalovirus exposure and HLA in healthy donors. Study-level results: Specific recognition of CMV antigens was confirmed in vitro for a few chains (all CMV-associated). The majority of TCR sequences were rare, yet some public TCRs appeared in many donors. The investigators catalogued 150 to 200 TCR beta chains as cytomegalovirus-associated.

Method: immunoSEQ multiplex PCR; TCRdb's copy keeps in-frame clones and lacks some. The repertoire holds 150,000 to 200,000 clones, with roughly 86% as singletons. The CDR3 loop spans 15 amino acids. In germline, CDR1 is SGHTA, CDR2 FQGTGA. The junction had 12 bases not matched to a gene; V was cut back by 5 bases and J by 8 bases. V is TRBV7-3 and J is TRBJ2-1; 7 bases fit TRBD2. What was sequenced was PBMCs. The receptor was derived from a woman under 30 in good health and CMV-seropositive. The CDR3, as DNA: TGTGCCAGCAGCCCCAAAGTAGCGGGTGAGGATGAGCAGTTCTTC. Amino acids: CASSPKVAGEDEQFF.